This T cell receptor (beta chain) was sequenced in a study of a mutant IDH1 vaccine in newly diagnosed glioma. Background on the study: Either 4-6 weeks after radiotherapy alone or alongside temozolomide, vaccination was begun.

TCRdb's table, derived via immunoSEQ multiplex PCR, lists solely in-frame clones and lacks some. The sample includes about 66,000 clones, less than 85% of them seen just once. Study-wide findings and caveats: Immune responses induced by the vaccine were seen in roughly 93% of patients, spanning multiple MHC alleles. Variations in leading peripheral T cell clonotypes appeared to have no connection with pseudoprogression.

Concerning this clone: Its antigen is as yet unknown.

The time point is: week 11, during vaccination. With topical imiquimod, each dose of the vaccine consisted of 300 ug of mutant IDH1 20-mer peptide. The CDR3 contains 15 residues. The V gene lost 4 bases and the J gene lost 4 bases, with 17 bases spanning the gap. The germline gives CDR1 WNHNN, CDR2 SYGVQD (reference sequence). The origin of this receptor is a woman between 50 and 59 years old with glioma. The sample consisted of PBMCs, taken from a glioma patient whose treatment included an IDH1 peptide vaccine. The chain uses TRBV10-1 and TRBJ2-7; tentatively, D is TRBD1 (6 bases). The CDR3: CASSGIQQGNYEQYF. CDR3 bases: TGCGCCAGCAGTGGGATACAACAGGGTAATTACGAGCAGTACTTC.